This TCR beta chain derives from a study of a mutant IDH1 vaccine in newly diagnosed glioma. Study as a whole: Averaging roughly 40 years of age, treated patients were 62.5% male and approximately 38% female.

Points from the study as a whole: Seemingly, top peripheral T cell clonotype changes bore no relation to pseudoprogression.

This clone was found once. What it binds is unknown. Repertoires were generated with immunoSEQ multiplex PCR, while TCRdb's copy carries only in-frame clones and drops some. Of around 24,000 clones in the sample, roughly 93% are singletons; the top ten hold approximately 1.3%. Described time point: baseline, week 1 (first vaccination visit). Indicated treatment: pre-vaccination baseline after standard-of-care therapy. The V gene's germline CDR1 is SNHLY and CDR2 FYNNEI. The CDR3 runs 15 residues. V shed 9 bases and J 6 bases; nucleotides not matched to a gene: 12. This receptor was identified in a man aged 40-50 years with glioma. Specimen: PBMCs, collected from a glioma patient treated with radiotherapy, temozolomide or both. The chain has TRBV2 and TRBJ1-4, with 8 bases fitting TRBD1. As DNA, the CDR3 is TGTGCCAGTCAAGTGATGCAGGGGGCGGATGAAAAACTGTTTTTT. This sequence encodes CASQVMQGADEKLFF.